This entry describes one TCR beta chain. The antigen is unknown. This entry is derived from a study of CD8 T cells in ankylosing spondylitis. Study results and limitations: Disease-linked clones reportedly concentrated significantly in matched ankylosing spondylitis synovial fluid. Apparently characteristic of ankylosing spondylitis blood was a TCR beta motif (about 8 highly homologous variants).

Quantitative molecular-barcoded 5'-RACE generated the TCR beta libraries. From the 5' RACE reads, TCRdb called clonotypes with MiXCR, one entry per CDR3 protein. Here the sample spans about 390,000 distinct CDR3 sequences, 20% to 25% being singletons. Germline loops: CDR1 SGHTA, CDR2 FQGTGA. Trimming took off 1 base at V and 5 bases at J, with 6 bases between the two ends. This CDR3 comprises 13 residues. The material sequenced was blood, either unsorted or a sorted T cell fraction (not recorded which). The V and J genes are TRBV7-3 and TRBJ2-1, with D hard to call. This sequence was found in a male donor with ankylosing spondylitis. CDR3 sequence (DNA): TGTGCCAGCAGCTTAATGCAGGACAATGAGCAGTTCTTC. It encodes CASSLMQDNEQFF. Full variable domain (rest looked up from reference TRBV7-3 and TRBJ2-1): GAGVSQTPSNKVTEKGKYVELRCDPISGHTALYWYRQSLGQGPEFLIYFQGTGAADDSGLPNDRFFAVRPEGSVSTLKIQRTERGDSAVYLCASSLMQDNEQFFGPGTRLTVL.